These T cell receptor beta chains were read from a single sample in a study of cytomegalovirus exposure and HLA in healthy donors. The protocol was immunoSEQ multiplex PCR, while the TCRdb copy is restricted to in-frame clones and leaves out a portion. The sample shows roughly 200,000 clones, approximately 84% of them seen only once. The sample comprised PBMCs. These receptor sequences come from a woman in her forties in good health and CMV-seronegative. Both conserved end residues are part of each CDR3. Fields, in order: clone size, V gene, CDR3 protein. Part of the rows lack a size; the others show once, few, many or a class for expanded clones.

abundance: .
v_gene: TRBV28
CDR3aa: CASGSGGAQETQYF

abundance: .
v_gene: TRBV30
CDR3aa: CAWATYNEQFF

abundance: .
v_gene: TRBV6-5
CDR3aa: CASSPAGPLEQYF

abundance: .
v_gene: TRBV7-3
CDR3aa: CASSTGTGGEGELFF

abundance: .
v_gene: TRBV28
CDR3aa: CASSLPGLAGSYNEQFF

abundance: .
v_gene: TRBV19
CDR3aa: CASSQDSNTEAFF

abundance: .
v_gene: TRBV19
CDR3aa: CASSTRTSGEQFF

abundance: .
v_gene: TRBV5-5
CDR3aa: CASSSKTGTHPYEQYF

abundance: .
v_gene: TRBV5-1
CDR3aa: CASSLGGGGDGDTQYF

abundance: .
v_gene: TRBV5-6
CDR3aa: CASSLDRINYGYTF

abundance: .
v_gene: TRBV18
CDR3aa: CASSPEIQLHTEAFF

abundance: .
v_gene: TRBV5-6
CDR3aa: CASSRRTGRTFSGEYEQYF

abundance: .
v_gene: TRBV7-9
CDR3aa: CASSLRTGDQPQHF

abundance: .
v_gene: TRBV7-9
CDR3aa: CASSLEPYPEAFF

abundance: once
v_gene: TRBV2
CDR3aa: CASSAGTGVGEQYF

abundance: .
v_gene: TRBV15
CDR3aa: CATSSLTGTYEQYF

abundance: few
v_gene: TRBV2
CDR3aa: CASSDSGDMSTEAFF

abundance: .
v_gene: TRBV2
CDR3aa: CASSETAGGPGTQYF

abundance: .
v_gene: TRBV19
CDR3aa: CASTPYGGGPQHF

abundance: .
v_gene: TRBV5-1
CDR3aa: CASSLFSRGGTDEQYF

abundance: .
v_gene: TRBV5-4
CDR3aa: CASSFTGTYGYTF

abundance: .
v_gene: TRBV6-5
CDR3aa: CASSYSWANTEAFF

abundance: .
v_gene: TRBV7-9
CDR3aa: CASHGGDEQFF

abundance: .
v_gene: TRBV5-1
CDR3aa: CASSPSGTGANTEAFF

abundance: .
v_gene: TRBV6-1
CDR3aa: CASKIMTLNEKLFF

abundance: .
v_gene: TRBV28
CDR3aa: CASKNDRGWVTEAFF

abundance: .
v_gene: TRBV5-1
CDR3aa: CASSPWTDAGELFF

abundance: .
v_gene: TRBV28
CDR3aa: CASSTGGSTDTQYF

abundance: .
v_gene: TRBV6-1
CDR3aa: CASRPGTGITGYTF

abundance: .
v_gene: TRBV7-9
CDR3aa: CASSHTDRGAGELFF

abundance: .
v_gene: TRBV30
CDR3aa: CAWSVSQGTGYTF

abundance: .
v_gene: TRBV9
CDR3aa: CASSTTGYEQYF

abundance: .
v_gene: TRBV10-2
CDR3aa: CASSLTGWNTEAFF

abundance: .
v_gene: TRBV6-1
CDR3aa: CASSEAGEPQHF

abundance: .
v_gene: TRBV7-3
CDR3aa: CASSNTGGYEQYF

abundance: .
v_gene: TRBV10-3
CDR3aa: CAISEPGSYGYTF

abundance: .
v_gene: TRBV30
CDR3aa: CAWSVGGGSPLHF

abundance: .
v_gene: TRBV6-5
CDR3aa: CASTPTGSYNEQFF

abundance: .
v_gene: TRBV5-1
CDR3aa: CASSPDGGENQPQHF

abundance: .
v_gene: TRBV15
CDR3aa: CATSRSPGNYGYTF